The clone carrying this T cell receptor (beta chain) has a count of ten or more. The antigen is not known. This sample was taken from a study of T cells in Graves' hyperthyroidism and ophthalmopathy. Overall study findings and caveats: Patients with ophthalmopathy were separated from those with stable hyperthyroidism by a 13 V-J model.

Ophthalmopathy patients had Clinical Activity Score at least 3, NOSPECS grade at least 4, duration under 3 months. With 0 bases clipped from V and 4 bases from J, the junction kept 6 bases outside the gene matches. Germline-derived CDR1 and CDR2 are SGHDN and FVKESK. CDR3 length: 16 amino acids. Researchers amplified the TCR beta CDR3 regions from RNA transcripts. In the first-round RT-PCR of the TCR CDR3, the HTBI primer set was used. MiXCR, run by TCRdb on the multiplex PCR reads, gives a single entry per CDR3 protein. The sample has fewer than 750,000 distinct CDR3 sequences, about 14% seen once; the top ten hold 12%.

This rearrangement joins TRBV14 to TRBJ2-1; 7 bases match TRBD2. Sequencing was performed on blood. The sequence derives from a woman aged 50 to 65 with Graves' ophthalmopathy. Here the CDR3 DNA reads TGTGCCAGCAGCCAAGAATTGGGACTACAATACAATGAGCAGTTCTTC. It is translated as CASSQELGLQYNEQFF.